This T cell receptor (beta chain) was captured in a study of blood T cell repertoires in COVID-19. Libraries were prepared by immunoSEQ multiplex PCR; TCRdb keeps only in-frame clonotypes and omits some of them. The sample lists under 200,000 clones; approximately 80% were seen once. Germline V lookup: CDR1 SNHLY, CDR2 FYNNEI. The CDR3 is 16 amino acids. V shed 5 bases and J 1 base; nucleotides not matched to a gene: 6. This chain links TRBV2 with TRBJ1-4, with 8 bases that match TRBD1. This clonotype was obtained from a woman in her sixties or seventies with acute COVID-19. Sample: PBMCs or T cells enriched from blood (not recorded which). CDR3 in amino acids: CASSLQGGITNEKLFF. CDR3 DNA sequence: TGTGCCAGCAGTTTACAGGGGGGGATAACTAATGAAAAACTGTTTTTT.